This T cell receptor (beta chain) was captured by sequencing in a study of shared clonotypes between healthy human individuals. About this clone itself: The antigen is unknown.

Overall study findings and caveats: Among donors, the sharing of clonotypes was expected to be influenced by sequencing depth.

Deep-level settings were used for running the assay. Sequenced by immunoSEQ multiplex PCR; TCRdb stores in-frame clones only, minus some. The profile shows hundreds of thousands of clones, about 74% of them singletons. There were only Caucasian adults among the donors, and all lived in Nashville, Tennessee. There are 14 residues in the CDR3. Trimming removed 0 bases at V and 8 bases at J, with 14 bases between. Germline assignment: CDR1 SGHNT and CDR2 YYREEE (reference sequence). The sample comprised memory CD4+ T cells sorted from blood. Noted subset: CD45RA-negative fraction. The chain has TRBV5-4 and TRBJ1-2, with D hard to call. The TCR was taken from a woman aged 30 to 39 in good health. The CDR3 sequence is CASSLGSGVSGYTF. CDR3 coding DNA: TGTGCCAGCAGCTTGGGTTCTGGGGTCAGCGGCTACACCTTC. Variable domain in full (rest from reference TRBV5-4 and TRBJ1-2): ETGVTQSPTHLIKTRGQQVTLRCSSQSGHNTVSWYQQALGQGPQFIFQYYREEENGRGNFPPRFSGLQFPNYSSELNVNALELDDSALYLCASSLGSGVSGYTFGSGTRLTVV.